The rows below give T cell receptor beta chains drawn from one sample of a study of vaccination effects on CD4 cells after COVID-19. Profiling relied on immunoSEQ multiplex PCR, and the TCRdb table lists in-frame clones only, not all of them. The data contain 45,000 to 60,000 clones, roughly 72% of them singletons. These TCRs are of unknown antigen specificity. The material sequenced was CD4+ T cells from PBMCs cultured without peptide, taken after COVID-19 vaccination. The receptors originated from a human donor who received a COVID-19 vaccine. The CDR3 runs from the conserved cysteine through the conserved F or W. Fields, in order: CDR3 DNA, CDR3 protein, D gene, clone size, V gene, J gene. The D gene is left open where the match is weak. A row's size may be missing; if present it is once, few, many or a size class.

cdr3_nt: TGTGCCATCAGTGATGGCAGCCCCAACACCGGGGAGCTGTTTTTT; cdr3_aa: CAISDGSPNTGELFF; d_call: NA; clone_size: NA; v_call: TRBV10-3; j_call: TRBJ2-2
cdr3_nt: TGCAGCGTTGCGCCTGGGTCCCAAGAGACCCAGTACTTC; cdr3_aa: CSVAPGSQETQYF; d_call: NA; clone_size: NA; v_call: TRBV29-1; j_call: TRBJ2-5
cdr3_nt: TGTGCCAGCAGCAGGGGGGGTGAAGCTTTCTTT; cdr3_aa: CASSRGGEAFF; d_call: NA; clone_size: few; v_call: TRBV5-6; j_call: TRBJ1-1
cdr3_nt: TGTGCCAGCAGTTTATCTTACGACCCCTACGAGCAGTACTTC; cdr3_aa: CASSLSYDPYEQYF; d_call: NA; clone_size: few; v_call: TRBV27; j_call: TRBJ2-7
cdr3_nt: TGCAGCGTTGTTTGGACGGCCTCCTACGAGCAGTACTTC; cdr3_aa: CSVVWTASYEQYF; d_call: NA; clone_size: NA; v_call: TRBV29-1; j_call: TRBJ2-7
cdr3_nt: TGTGCCAGCAGTAACCCCGGGAGCCGAACCGGGGAGCTGTTTTTT; cdr3_aa: CASSNPGSRTGELFF; d_call: NA; clone_size: NA; v_call: TRBV25-1; j_call: TRBJ2-2
cdr3_nt: TGCAGCGTTGAAGATTACATGAACACTGAAGCTTTCTTT; cdr3_aa: CSVEDYMNTEAFF; d_call: NA; clone_size: few; v_call: TRBV29-1; j_call: TRBJ1-1
cdr3_nt: TGTGCCAGCAGCCAAGATAGGGGAAGGGAGCAGTACTTC; cdr3_aa: CASSQDRGREQYF; d_call: NA; clone_size: NA; v_call: TRBV3-1/TRBV3-2; j_call: TRBJ2-7
cdr3_nt: TGCGCCAGCAGCCAGCTGCCAGCAGGGTTTAGCAATCAGCCCCAGCATTTT; cdr3_aa: CASSQLPAGFSNQPQHF; d_call: NA; clone_size: NA; v_call: TRBV4-1; j_call: TRBJ1-5
cdr3_nt: TGTGCCAGCTCACCGCAAGCGACGAACACTGAAGCTTTCTTT; cdr3_aa: CASSPQATNTEAFF; d_call: NA; clone_size: NA; v_call: TRBV18; j_call: TRBJ1-1
cdr3_nt: TGCGCCAGCAGCCAGCAATACTTAACGAACACCGGGGAGCTGTTTTTT; cdr3_aa: CASSQQYLTNTGELFF; d_call: NA; clone_size: few; v_call: TRBV5-1; j_call: TRBJ2-2
cdr3_nt: TGTGCCAGCACCCGCCGGGACTTGTACACAGATACGCAGTATTTT; cdr3_aa: CASTRRDLYTDTQYF; d_call: NA; clone_size: NA; v_call: TRBV2; j_call: TRBJ2-3
cdr3_nt: TGTGCCAGCAGAAGACTAGCGGGGGACAATGAGCAGTTCTTC; cdr3_aa: CASRRLAGDNEQFF; d_call: TRBD2; clone_size: NA; v_call: TRBV2; j_call: TRBJ2-1
cdr3_nt: TGTGCCAGCAGTTTCGGACTAGCTCTTAGCTCCTACAATGAGCAGTTCTTC; cdr3_aa: CASSFGLALSSYNEQFF; d_call: TRBD2; clone_size: few; v_call: TRBV6-2/TRBV6-3; j_call: TRBJ2-1
cdr3_nt: TGTGCCAGCAGCTTAGGGAGAGGGAGGACTGGAAACACCATATATTTT; cdr3_aa: CASSLGRGRTGNTIYF; d_call: NA; clone_size: NA; v_call: TRBV7-8; j_call: TRBJ1-3
cdr3_nt: TGTGCCAGCAGGAGACAGGGGTTGCAAGAGACCCAGTACTTC; cdr3_aa: CASRRQGLQETQYF; d_call: TRBD1; clone_size: NA; v_call: TRBV2; j_call: TRBJ2-5
cdr3_nt: TGTGCCAGTACCCTCCGACAGGGTACTAATCAGCCCCAGCATTTT; cdr3_aa: CASTLRQGTNQPQHF; d_call: TRBD1; clone_size: few; v_call: TRBV19; j_call: TRBJ1-5
cdr3_nt: TGTGCCAGCAGTTTATTGGGACAGGGCTCTAATGAGCAGTTCTTC; cdr3_aa: CASSLLGQGSNEQFF; d_call: TRBD1; clone_size: NA; v_call: TRBV27; j_call: TRBJ2-1
cdr3_nt: TGCGCCAGCAGTGGAGAGGGGGCGGGTCGGCCCCAGCATTTT; cdr3_aa: CASSGEGAGRPQHF; d_call: TRBD1; clone_size: NA; v_call: TRBV10-2; j_call: TRBJ1-5
cdr3_nt: TGTGCCAGCACTGGGACCCAGAATTCACCCCTCCACTTT; cdr3_aa: CASTGTQNSPLHF; d_call: NA; clone_size: NA; v_call: TRBV6-5; j_call: TRBJ1-6
cdr3_nt: TGTGCCAGCAGTCGGACTAGCGGGAGTGACGGGGAGCTGTTTTTT; cdr3_aa: CASSRTSGSDGELFF; d_call: TRBD2; clone_size: NA; v_call: TRBV7-7; j_call: TRBJ2-2
cdr3_nt: TGTGCCAGCAGCTTGCGCACTAGCGGGAGTCCTATCACAGATACGCAGTATTTT; cdr3_aa: CASSLRTSGSPITDTQYF; d_call: TRBD2; clone_size: NA; v_call: TRBV5-5; j_call: TRBJ2-3
cdr3_nt: TGTGCCAGCAGCCAAGTTCTGGGCTATGGCTACACCTTC; cdr3_aa: CASSQVLGYGYTF; d_call: NA; clone_size: NA; v_call: TRBV3-1/TRBV3-2; j_call: TRBJ1-2
cdr3_nt: TGTGCCAGCAGCCAAGTGCGGGGACAAGAGACCCAGTACTTC; cdr3_aa: CASSQVRGQETQYF; d_call: NA; clone_size: NA; v_call: TRBV3-1/TRBV3-2; j_call: TRBJ2-5
cdr3_nt: TGTGCCTGGAGTGTTAAGGGAACGAGCTATGGCTACACCTTC; cdr3_aa: CAWSVKGTSYGYTF; d_call: NA; clone_size: NA; v_call: TRBV30; j_call: TRBJ1-2
cdr3_nt: TGTGCCAGCAGCTTAGGTGACATGGGGGAGACCCAGTACTTC; cdr3_aa: CASSLGDMGETQYF; d_call: NA; clone_size: NA; v_call: TRBV7-9; j_call: TRBJ2-5
cdr3_nt: TGTGCCATCAGTGAGTCCATCATTACGGGTACGAACACCGGGGAGCTGTTTTTT; cdr3_aa: CAISESIITGTNTGELFF; d_call: NA; clone_size: NA; v_call: TRBV10-3; j_call: TRBJ2-2
cdr3_nt: TGTGCCAGCAGTGGACAGGGCTCCGGGGAGCTGTTTTTT; cdr3_aa: CASSGQGSGELFF; d_call: TRBD1; clone_size: NA; v_call: TRBV2; j_call: TRBJ2-2
cdr3_nt: TGTGCCAGTAGCGAACTCAGGACAGGGGTAATGTACTTC; cdr3_aa: CASSELRTGVMYF; d_call: TRBD1; clone_size: NA; v_call: TRBV19; j_call: TRBJ2-4
cdr3_nt: TGTGCCAGCTCACCAGGGGTTCGAGTGTTGCCCTACGAGCAGTACTTC; cdr3_aa: CASSPGVRVLPYEQYF; d_call: NA; clone_size: NA; v_call: TRBV18; j_call: TRBJ2-7